This TCR beta chain is from a study of spatial heterogeneity in lung cancer (dated by TCRdb to about 2019). For the study in its entirety: Samples were obtained from over 70 patients with early-stage, untreated non-small cell lung cancer from the lung TRACERx cohort. At surgery, over 200 tumor regions, 64 matched nontumor lung samples and 45 to 60 PBMC samples were TCR-sequenced for both alpha and beta chains. In non-small cell lung cancer, the study quantitatively compared TCR alpha and beta repertoires across several tumor regions, matched nontumor lung, and blood. Follow-up PBMC samples were sequenced whenever available, with a median time to follow-up of about 2 years after resection. In the raw uncorrected reads, each unique combination of TCR and UMI appeared more than ten times on average. The study linked features of the TCR repertoire to counts of nonsynonymous mutations, which were determined by whole-exome sequencing of tumor tissue. Beta-chain transcripts were consistently detected in greater numbers than alpha-chain transcripts, which likely reflected higher beta-chain transcript abundance. Results the study describes overall, beyond this receptor: Only roughly 15 patients were included in comparisons of baseline and follow-up blood repertoires. Ubiquitous expanded tumor TCRs showed up in blood more often at tumor resection than at routine follow-up. Confirming at a functional level the hypothesis that regional TCRs recognize regional mutations was considered to require additional single-cell paired TCR alpha and beta sequencing.

Turning to this clonotype: The antigen this receptor binds is unknown. Nothing much larger sits one base from this clone, and base qualities are not available.

The time point tag for this specimen amounts to: blood at routine non-recurrence follow-up after resection. TCR sequencing used whole RNA extracted from tumor and nontumor lung tissue, or from cryopreserved PBMC samples, without cell sorting. Patients were selected for TCR sequencing only if sufficient RNA was available from at least two tumor regions. The CDR3 measures 10 amino acids from cysteine to phenylalanine. Only the CDR3 DNA is retained, 30 bases long and in frame from the first base. CDR1 and CDR2 are read off the germline V gene as ENHRY and SYGVKD. V and J lose 6 bases and 6 bases, and a span of 6 bases separates them. Preparation of the library involved 5' RACE. The sequencing machine was a NextSeq 500. The TCR library protocol attached a unique molecular identifier to each TCR cDNA molecule to allow correction of PCR and sequencing errors. The paper's data handling went like this. TCR identification, UMI-based error correction and CDR3 extraction were performed with Decombinator tools. Expanded TCRs were defined as those above a frequency of 2 per 1,000, corresponding to the top 1% of the tumor frequency distribution. Renyi diversity was calculated using the R vegan package after each repertoire was subsampled 100 times to 5,000 TCRs. To build CDR3 similarity networks, amino acid triplet string-kernel similarity was used, and CDR3s were connected when their pairwise similarity was above 0.82. TCRdb applied fastp at Q25 and MiXCR to the public reads, then kept only in-frame beta chains. Each CDR3 protein gets just one entry, which takes the most common genes and DNA from the rows behind it. The V and J calls reflect TCRdb's pipeline rather than the authors' work. Here the sample has roughly 9,900 distinct CDR3 sequences; about 25% occur a single time. The biggest ten clones account for 3.9% of the sample.

This receptor was obtained from a female donor with early-stage non-small cell lung cancer. Specimen: PBMCs, collected at follow-up. This receptor chain uses TRBV10-3 and TRBJ2-7, with the D gene too uncertain to name. The DNA is as follows: TGTGCCATCAGACCCGTCGAGCAGTACTTC. Its coded protein is CAIRPVEQYF.